This TCR beta chain was sequenced during a study of T-cell reconstitution after alpha-beta-depleted transplantation in children. Study-wide results and caveats: Some patients showed high day-60 TCRbeta diversity, which derived from surviving recipient T cells and thymic progenitors.

With respect to this clonotype: Its antigen is unidentified.

This CDR3 has 15 amino acids. Germline CDR1 is LGHDT and CDR2 is YNNKEL (reference sequence). V lost 3 bases to trimming and J lost 8 bases; unmatched junction nucleotides: 7. Construction of the TCRbeta library involved unique molecular identifiers. TCRdb itself ran the PCR reads through MiXCR, one entry per CDR3 protein. The profile covers 300,000 or so distinct CDR3 sequences, with approximately 23% appearing a single time and over 9.5% taken by the ten largest. The input for sequencing was PBMCs, mostly from graft donor cells, taken 180 days after TCRalphabeta/CD19-depleted stem cell transplant. The receptor comes from a male patient younger than 18 who had a stem cell transplant for acute lymphoblastic leukemia, so the T cells may come from the graft donor. V usage is TRBV3-1 and J usage is TRBJ2-1; 10 bases are a match to TRBD1. The CDR3 DNA is TGTGCCAGCAGCCACCCTCGGACAGGGGGACATGAGCAGTTCTTC. Translated, it gives CASSHPRTGGHEQFF.